This passage covers 16 T cell receptor beta chains from one sample sequenced in a study of long-term antiretroviral therapy in people with HIV. Running of the v3.0 immunoSEQ assay took place at survey level. The data were produced by immunoSEQ multiplex PCR, yet TCRdb's version contains in-frame clones alone and is incomplete. The table has tens of thousands of clones, more than 75% seen once. The sample was unsorted PBMCs, taken 0.5 years after starting antiretroviral therapy. The receptors shown here come from a woman between 40 and 55 years old with HIV.

This chain joins TRBV2 and TRBJ2-7; D possibly corresponds to TRBD2 (7 bases). Per germline, CDR1 SNHLY and CDR2 FYNNEI. V lost 4 bases and J lost 5, with 12 bases in between. This CDR3 spans 13 amino acids. The CDR3 loop is CASSARGAHEQYF. In DNA form, the CDR3 reads TGTGCCAGCAGTGCCCGGGGGGCCCACGAGCAGTACTTC.

Here the CDR3 reads CASSLGTAREELFF. The CDR3 nucleotides read TGTGCCAGCAGCTTAGGGACGGCGAGGGAGGAGCTGTTTTTT. The rearrangement uses TRBV7-2 and TRBJ2-2; the D gene is possibly TRBD2 (5 bases). The V gene lost 1 base and the J gene lost 10 bases, with 13 bases spanning the gap. The CDR3 has 14 residues. The V gene's germline CDR1 is SGHTA and CDR2 FQGNSA.

The CDR3 region has the DNA TGTGCCAGCCGGGCTGCAGGGAACACTGAAGCTTTCTTT. Translating it yields CASRAAGNTEAFF. The chain combines TRBV27 with TRBJ1-1, with D hard to call. Germline V gives CDR1 MNHEY, CDR2 SMNVEV (reference sequence). Trimming took 8 bases from V and 1 from J, leaving 11 bases between them. This CDR3 has 13 amino acids.

V gene TRBV11-2 combines with J gene TRBJ1-1; 9 positions match TRBD1. CDR3 length: 14 amino acids. The junction had 7 bases not matched to a gene; V was cut back by 5 bases and J by 6 bases. The germline gives CDR1 SGHAT, CDR2 FQNNGV. For the CDR3, the DNA is TGTGCCAGCAGCCCACAGGGGGCGCCCCCTGAAGCTTTCTTT. Translation gives CASSPQGAPPEAFF.

The rearrangement links TRBV7-2 to TRBJ1-2; D remains ambiguous. CDR1 is SGHTA and CDR2 is FQGNSA in the germline V gene. The length of the CDR3 is 13 residues. V lost 6 bases to trimming and J lost 8 bases, with 16 bases between them. CDR3 nucleotide sequence: TGTGCCAGCAGTTTGGACTTACGATGGGGCTACACCTTC. It codes for CASSLDLRWGYTF. Looking up the rest from reference TRBV7-2 and TRBJ1-2 gives the full variable domain: GAGVSQSPSNKVTEKGKDVELRCDPISGHTALYWYRQSLGQGLEFLIYFQGNSAPDKSGLPSDRFSAERTGGSVSTLTIQRTQQEDSAVYLCASSLDLRWGYTFGSGTRLTVV.

This clone was observed a single time. The rearrangement links TRBV5-4 to TRBJ2-6, with D hard to call. Germline CDR1 SGHNT, CDR2 YYREEE (reference sequence). V was shortened by 0 bases and J by 0 bases, with 4 bases between the two germline ends. The CDR3 runs 15 residues. The CDR3 DNA reads TGTGCCAGCAGCTTGGGACGCTCTGGGGCCAACGTCCTGACTTTC. Translating it yields CASSLGRSGANVLTF.

The V gene is TRBV7-9, the J gene TRBJ2-4; D might be TRBD2 (5 bases). V gave up 5 bases and J gave up 6 bases, with 20 bases separating them. Germline CDR1 reads SEHNR; CDR2 reads FQNEAQ (reference sequence). CDR3 length: 16 residues. CDR3 DNA: TGTGCCAGCAGCGTCGGGATATCCCTTGATTTAAACATTCAGTACTTC. Its protein is CASSVGISLDLNIQYF.

This clone was recorded once. This chain uses TRBV9 with TRBJ2-1; no firm D call. V shed 4 bases and J shed 7 bases, with 15 bases lying between them. The CDR3 consists of 14 residues. CDR1 and CDR2 from the germline V gene are SGDLS and YYNGEE. The CDR3 DNA reads as TGTGCCAGCAGCCCCACGACGCCGGGTAATGAGCAGTTCTTC. This encodes CASSPTTPGNEQFF.

Written as DNA, the CDR3 is TGTGCCTGGCTCCGCCGGATGAACACTGAAGCTTTCTTT. It translates to CAWLRRMNTEAFF. This sequence joins TRBV30 and TRBJ1-1, with D unclear. The V gene lost 5 bases and the J gene lost 0 bases, with 10 bases spanning the gap. Looked up from germline, CDR1 is GTSNPN and CDR2 is SVGIG (reference sequence). The CDR3 is made up of 13 amino acids.

CDR3 nucleotide sequence: TGTGCCTGGAGTGTCAACACTGAAGCTTTCTTT. Its translation is CAWSVNTEAFF. The chain uses TRBV30 and TRBJ1-1; D not resolved. The CDR3 is 11 residues long. CDR1 GTSNPN and CDR2 SVGIG come from the germline V gene (reference sequence). V dropped 0 bases and J dropped 2 bases, with 1 base sitting between them.

The chain has TRBV4-3 and TRBJ2-7, with D perhaps matching TRBD1 (5 bases). V lost 4 bases, J lost 6 bases, and 13 bases lay in between. Per the germline V gene, CDR1 is LGHNA and CDR2 is YSLEER. The CDR3 has 13 residues. In DNA form, the CDR3 reads TGCGCCAGCAGCCGGACGGACAAGACCGAGCAGTACTTC. Its protein product is CASSRTDKTEQYF.

This clone was recorded only once. This chain joins TRBV6-6 and TRBJ2-2; the D gene is possibly TRBD1 (6 bases). This CDR3 spans 16 amino acids. V was clipped by 2 bases and J by 4 bases, with 14 bases between them. CDR1 MNHNY and CDR2 SVGAGI come from the germline V gene (reference sequence). CDR3 amino acids: CASSYEGGLGTGELFF. The DNA for the CDR3 is TGTGCCAGCAGTTACGAAGGGGGTTTAGGCACCGGGGAGCTGTTTTTT.

The rearrangement joins TRBV2 to TRBJ2-1, with 8 bases that match TRBD2. The V gene's germline CDR1 is SNHLY and CDR2 FYNNEI. After removal of 8 bases from V and 3 bases from J, the junction contained 9 bases not matched to a gene. This CDR3 region has 15 residues. CDR3 region: CASRGLSGDYNEQFF. The CDR3 nucleotides are TGTGCCAGCCGAGGGCTTAGCGGGGACTACAATGAGCAGTTCTTC.

The V call is TRBV10-3, the J call TRBJ2-1; no firm D call. V was pared by 8 bases and J by 7 bases, with 6 bases between. CDR1 is ENHRY and CDR2 is SYGVKD in the germline V gene. The CDR3 is made up of 10 amino acids. Here the CDR3 DNA reads TGTGCCATCGGGAAGAATGAGCAGTTCTTC. Protein: CAIGKNEQFF.

The chain is built from TRBV9 and TRBJ2-3, with TRBD2 matching over 11 bases. The CDR3 length is 18 residues. Trimming took 4 bases from V and 4 from J; bases not matched to a gene: 14. From germline, CDR1 is SGDLS and CDR2 YYNGEE. This chain's CDR3 is CASSRTDSGGARADTQYF. The DNA of the CDR3 is TGTGCCAGCAGCCGCACGGATAGCGGGGGGGCCCGGGCAGATACGCAGTATTTT.

The chain couples TRBV10-3 to TRBJ2-1, with TRBD2 matching 11 bases. This CDR3 contains 14 residues. Trimming took 4 bases from V and 8 from J; bases not matched to a gene: 4. CDR1 is ENHRY, CDR2 SYGVKD, per germline. This chain's CDR3 is CAISVTSGGDEQFF. As DNA, the CDR3 is TGTGCCATCAGTGTAACTAGCGGGGGAGATGAGCAGTTCTTC.